This passage covers 10 T cell receptor beta chains from one sample sequenced in a study of STAT3 mutations in large granular lymphocyte leukemia. Which antigens these TCRs recognize remains unknown. TCRdb's copy holds only in-frame clones and misses some; the assay was immunoSEQ multiplex PCR. The table includes roughly 3,300 clones, around two thirds detected once. Study-wide results and limits: Every T-LGLL patient had at least one immunodominant TCRbeta clonotype.

Sequenced: peripheral blood mononuclear cells. All receptors come from a woman aged 35 to 49 with T-cell large granular lymphocyte leukemia. Some clones in this sample may be carry-over from other donors' samples.

CDR3 loop: CASSAAGTSGARGTQYF. Here the CDR3 DNA reads TGTGCCAGCAGCGCTGCCGGGACTAGCGGGGCTAGGGGTACGCAGTATTTT. The chain is built from TRBV7-9 and TRBJ2-3, with 13 bases fitting TRBD2. J gave up 8 bases and V 5 bases, and 13 bases lay outside the gene matches. The CDR3 is made up of 17 amino acids. Germline-derived CDR1 and CDR2 are SEHNR and FQNEAQ (reference sequence).

This clone appeared once. The chain couples TRBV5-6 to TRBJ2-7, with D hard to call. The germline V gene has CDR1 SGHDT and CDR2 YYEEEE. The CDR3 runs to 13 residues. V was cut by 2 bases and J by 1 base, with 7 bases left in between. Here the CDR3 reads CASSFQTSYEQYF. The CDR3, as DNA: TGTGCCAGCAGCTTCCAGACGTCCTACGAGCAGTACTTC.

This clone has only one observation. The chain joins TRBV27 to TRBJ2-3; 9 bases align to TRBD1. The CDR3 is made up of 14 amino acids. Germline V CDR1 and CDR2: MNHEY, SMNVEV (reference sequence). With 6 bases clipped from V and 1 base from J, the junction kept 2 bases outside the gene matches. The CDR3 sequence is CASRRTGGTDTQYF. The DNA of the CDR3 is TGTGCCAGCAGGAGGACAGGGGGCACAGATACGCAGTATTTT.

The chain joins TRBV6-5 to TRBJ1-4; the D is unclear. The CDR3 consists of 15 residues. Germline assignment: CDR1 MNHEY and CDR2 SVGAGI. V lost 2 bases to trimming and J lost 3 bases, with 10 bases between them. The CDR3 sequence: CASSYGRLANEKLFF. CDR3 DNA: TGTGCCAGCAGTTACGGCAGGTTGGCTAATGAAAAACTGTTTTTT.

The genes are TRBV13 and TRBJ1-2; 11 bases agree with TRBD1. Germline trimming cut 0 bases from V and 7 bases from J; bases unmatched to any gene: 7. CDR1 PRHDT and CDR2 FYEKMQ come from the germline V gene (reference sequence). The CDR3 spans 16 residues. The CDR3 sequence is CASSLGGGQGVFGYTF. In DNA, the CDR3 is TGTGCCAGCAGCTTAGGTGGGGGACAGGGGGTATTTGGCTACACCTTC.

The chain combines TRBV5-6 with TRBJ1-2; a possible D gene is TRBD1 (6 bases). The germline CDR1 and CDR2 sequences are SGHDT and YYEEEE. V was pared by 4 bases and J by 4 bases, with 17 bases between. This CDR3 comprises 15 residues. CDR3 coding DNA: TGTGCCAGCAGCAAAGACAGGACGCTGCTCTATGGCTACACCTTC. Protein product: CASSKDRTLLYGYTF.

The chain combines TRBV7-9 with TRBJ2-3; D remains unclear. There are 14 residues in the CDR3. CDR1 and CDR2 (germline): SEHNR, FQNEAQ (reference sequence). V shed 2 bases and J shed 5 bases, with 11 bases lying between them. The CDR3 spells CASSLSRTGDTQYF. The CDR3 DNA follows: TGTGCCAGCAGCTTATCCAGGACGGGAGATACGCAGTATTTT.

This clone was picked up a small number of times. The chain carries TRBV30 and TRBJ1-5; no definite D call. Per germline, CDR1 GTSNPN and CDR2 SVGIG (reference sequence). This CDR3 is 14 amino acids long. V lost 0 bases, J lost 4 bases, and 10 bases lay in between. Here the CDR3 reads CAWSVWDLNQPQHF. The DNA of the CDR3 is TGTGCCTGGAGTGTATGGGATCTTAATCAGCCCCAGCATTTT.

This clone came up a few times. J is TRBJ2-7 and V is TRBV5-1, with TRBD1 identical over 10 bases. There are 15 residues in the CDR3. Looked up from germline, CDR1 is SGHRS and CDR2 is YFSETQ. After removal of 4 bases from V and 4 bases from J, the junction contained 8 bases not matched to a gene. CDR3 amino acids: CASSEGTGDYYEQYF. In DNA form, the CDR3 reads TGCGCCAGCAGCGAAGGGACAGGGGATTATTACGAGCAGTACTTC.

The J gene is TRBJ2-3, the V gene TRBV6-1; D may match TRBD1 or TRBD2 (6 bases each). The germline CDR1 and CDR2 sequences are MNHNS and SASEGT. The CDR3 sequence is 15 residues long. V lost 6 bases, J lost 6 bases, and 19 bases lay in between. The chain's CDR3 is CASSPGGVGGDTQYF. CDR3 DNA: TGTGCCAGCAGCCCCGGCGGGGTGGGGGGCGATACGCAGTATTTT.